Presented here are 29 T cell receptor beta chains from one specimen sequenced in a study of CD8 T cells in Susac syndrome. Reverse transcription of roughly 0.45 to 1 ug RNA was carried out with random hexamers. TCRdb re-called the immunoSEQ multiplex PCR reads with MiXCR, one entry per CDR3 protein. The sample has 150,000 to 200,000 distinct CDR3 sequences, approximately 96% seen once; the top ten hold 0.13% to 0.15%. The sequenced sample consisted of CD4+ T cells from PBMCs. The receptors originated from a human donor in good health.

The CDR3: CASSILGSEAFF. CDR3 nucleotide sequence: TGTGCCAGTAGTATACTCGGGTCTGAAGCTTTCTTT. This chain joins TRBV19 and TRBJ1-1; D is uncertain. The CDR3 runs to 12 residues. The ends were cut back, 2 bases at V and 6 bases at J, with 7 bases in the middle. Germline V CDR1 and CDR2: LNHDA, SQIVND (reference sequence).

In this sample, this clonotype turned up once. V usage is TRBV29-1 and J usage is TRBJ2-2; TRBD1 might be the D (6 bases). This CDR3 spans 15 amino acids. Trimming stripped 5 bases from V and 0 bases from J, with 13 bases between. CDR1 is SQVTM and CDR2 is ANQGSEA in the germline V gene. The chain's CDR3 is CSVRAGTPNTGELFF. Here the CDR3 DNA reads TGCAGCGTTCGAGCTGGGACACCGAACACCGGGGAGCTGTTTTTT.

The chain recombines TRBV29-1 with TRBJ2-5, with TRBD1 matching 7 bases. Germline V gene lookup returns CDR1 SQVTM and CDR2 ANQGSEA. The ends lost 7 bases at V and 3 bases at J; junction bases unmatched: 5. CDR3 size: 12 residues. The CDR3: CSARQGKETQYF. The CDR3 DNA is TGCAGCGCTCGACAGGGAAAAGAGACCCAGTACTTC.

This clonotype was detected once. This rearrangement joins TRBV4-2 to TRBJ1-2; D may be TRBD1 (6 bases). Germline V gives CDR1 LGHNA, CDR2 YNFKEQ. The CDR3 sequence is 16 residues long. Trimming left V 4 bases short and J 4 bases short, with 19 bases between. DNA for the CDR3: TGTGCCAGCAGCCCCTCCCCCGGGGGCCTGAGCTATGGCTACACCTTC. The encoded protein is CASSPSPGGLSYGYTF.

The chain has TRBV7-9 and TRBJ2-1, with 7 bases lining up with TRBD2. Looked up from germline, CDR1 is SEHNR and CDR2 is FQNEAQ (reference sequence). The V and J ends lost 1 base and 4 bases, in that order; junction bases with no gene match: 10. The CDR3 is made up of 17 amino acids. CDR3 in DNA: TGTGCCAGCAGCTTAGAATTCGGACTAGACCAATACAATGAGCAGTTCTTC. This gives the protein CASSLEFGLDQYNEQFF.

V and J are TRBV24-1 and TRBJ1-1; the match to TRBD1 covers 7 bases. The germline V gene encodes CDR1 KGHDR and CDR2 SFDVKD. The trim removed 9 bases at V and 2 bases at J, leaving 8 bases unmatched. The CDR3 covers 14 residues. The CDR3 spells CATRGGQFNTEAFF. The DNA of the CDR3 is TGTGCCACCCGTGGGGGACAGTTTAACACTGAAGCTTTCTTT.

The CDR3 DNA sequence: TGTGCTAGTGGTTTGGTAGTCACAGGGGGCGAGTGGACTGAAGCTTTCTTT. Protein sequence: CASGLVVTGGEWTEAFF. The chain combines TRBV12-5 with TRBJ1-1, with 9 bases matching TRBD1. The germline CDR1 and CDR2 sequences are LGHNT and FRNRAP. The J segment lost 5 bases and the V segment lost 0 bases, leaving 10 bases of the junction unmatched. CDR3 size: 17 residues. Based on the CDR3 plus reference TRBV12-5 and TRBJ1-1, the full variable domain is DARVTQTPRHKVTEMGQEVTMRCQPILGHNTVFWYRQTMMQGLELLAYFRNRAPLDDSGMPKDRFSAEMPDATLATLKIQPSEPRDSAVYFCASGLVVTGGEWTEAFFGQGTRLTVV.

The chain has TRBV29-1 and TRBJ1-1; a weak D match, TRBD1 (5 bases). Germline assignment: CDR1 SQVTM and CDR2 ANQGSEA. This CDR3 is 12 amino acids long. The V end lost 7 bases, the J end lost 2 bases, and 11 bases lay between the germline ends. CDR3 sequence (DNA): TGCAGCGGCGGTGGGGGTAACACTGAAGCTTTCTTT. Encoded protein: CSGGGGNTEAFF.

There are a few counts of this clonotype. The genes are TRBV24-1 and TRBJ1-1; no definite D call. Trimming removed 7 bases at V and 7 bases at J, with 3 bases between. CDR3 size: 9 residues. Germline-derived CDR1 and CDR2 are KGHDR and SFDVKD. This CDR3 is CATRREAFF. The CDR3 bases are TGTGCCACCAGGCGTGAAGCTTTCTTT.

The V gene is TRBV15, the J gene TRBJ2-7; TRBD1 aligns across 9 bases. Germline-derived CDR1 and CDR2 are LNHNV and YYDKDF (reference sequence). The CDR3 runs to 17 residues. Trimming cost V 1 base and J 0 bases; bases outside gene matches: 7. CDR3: CATSRGPGQGSSYEQYF. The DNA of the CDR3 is TGTGCCACCAGCAGAGGCCCGGGACAGGGATCCTCCTACGAGCAGTACTTC. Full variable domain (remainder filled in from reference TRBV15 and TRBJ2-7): DAMVIQNPRYQVTQFGKPVTLSCSQTLNHNVMYWYQQKSSQAPKLLFHYYDKDFNNEADTPDNFQSRRPNTSFCFLDIRSPGLGDTAMYLCATSRGPGQGSSYEQYFGPGTRLTVT.

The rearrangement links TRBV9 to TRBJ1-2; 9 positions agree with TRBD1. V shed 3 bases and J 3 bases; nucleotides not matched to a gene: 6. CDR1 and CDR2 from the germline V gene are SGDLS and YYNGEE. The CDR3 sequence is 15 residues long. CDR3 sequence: CASSGGGDRDYGYTF. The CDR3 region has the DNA TGTGCCAGCAGCGGTGGGGGGGACAGGGACTATGGCTACACCTTC.

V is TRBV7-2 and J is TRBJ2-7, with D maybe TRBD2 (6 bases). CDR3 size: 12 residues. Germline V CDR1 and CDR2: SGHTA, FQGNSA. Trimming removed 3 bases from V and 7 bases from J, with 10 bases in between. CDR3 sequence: CASSLGGWEQYF. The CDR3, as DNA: TGTGCCAGCAGCTTGGGGGGTTGGGAGCAGTACTTC.

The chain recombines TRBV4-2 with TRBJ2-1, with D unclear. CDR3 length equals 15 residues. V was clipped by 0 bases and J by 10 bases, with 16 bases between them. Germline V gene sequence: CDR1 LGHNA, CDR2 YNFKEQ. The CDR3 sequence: CASSQDHGSSGEQFF. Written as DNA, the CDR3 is TGTGCCAGCAGCCAAGATCATGGTAGCTCTGGGGAGCAGTTCTTC.

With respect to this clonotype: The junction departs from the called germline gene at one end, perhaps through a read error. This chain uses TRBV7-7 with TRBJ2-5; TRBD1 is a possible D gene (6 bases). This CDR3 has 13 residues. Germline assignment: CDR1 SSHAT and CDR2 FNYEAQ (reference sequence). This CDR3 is CASSADRLETQYF. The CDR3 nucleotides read TGTGCTAGCAGCGCGGACAGACTAGAGACCCAGTACTTC.

This chain's CDR3 is CASASGGADQETQYF. DNA for the CDR3: TGTGCCAGCGCGAGCGGGGGAGCAGACCAAGAGACCCAGTACTTC. The chain uses TRBV7-3 and TRBJ2-5; 8 bases align to TRBD2. The ends lost 8 bases at V and 0 bases at J; junction bases unmatched: 8. From germline, CDR1 is SGHTA and CDR2 FQGTGA. The CDR3 covers 15 residues.

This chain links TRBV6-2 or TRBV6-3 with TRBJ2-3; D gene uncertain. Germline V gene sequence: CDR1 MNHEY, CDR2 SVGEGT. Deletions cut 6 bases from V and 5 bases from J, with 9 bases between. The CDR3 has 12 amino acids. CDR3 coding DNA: TGTGCCAGCAGCCCCTCTCGAGATACGCAGTATTTT. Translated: CASSPSRDTQYF.

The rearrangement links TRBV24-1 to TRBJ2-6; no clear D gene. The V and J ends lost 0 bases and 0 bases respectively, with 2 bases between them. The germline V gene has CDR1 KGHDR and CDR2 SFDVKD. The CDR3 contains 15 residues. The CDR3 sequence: CATSDLGSGANVLTF. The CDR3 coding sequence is TGTGCCACCAGTGATTTGGGCTCTGGGGCCAACGTCCTGACTTTC.

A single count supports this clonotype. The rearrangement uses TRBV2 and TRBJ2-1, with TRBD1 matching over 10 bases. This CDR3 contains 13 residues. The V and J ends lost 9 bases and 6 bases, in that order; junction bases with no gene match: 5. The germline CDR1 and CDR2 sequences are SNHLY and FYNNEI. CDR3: CASTGTGANEQFF. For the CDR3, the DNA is TGTGCCAGTACCGGGACAGGGGCCAATGAGCAGTTCTTC.

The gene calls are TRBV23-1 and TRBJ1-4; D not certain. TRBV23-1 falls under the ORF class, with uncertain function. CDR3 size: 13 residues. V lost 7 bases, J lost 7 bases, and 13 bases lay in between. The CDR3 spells CASTHSHLEKLFF. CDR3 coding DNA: TGCGCCAGCACCCACAGCCACCTTGAAAAACTGTTTTTT.

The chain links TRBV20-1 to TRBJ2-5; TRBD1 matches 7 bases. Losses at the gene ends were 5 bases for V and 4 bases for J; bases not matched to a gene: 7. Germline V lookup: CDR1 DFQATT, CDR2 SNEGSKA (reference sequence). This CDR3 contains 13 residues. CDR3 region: CSAPDRLRETQYF. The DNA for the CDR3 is TGCAGTGCTCCGGACAGGTTGAGAGAGACCCAGTACTTC.

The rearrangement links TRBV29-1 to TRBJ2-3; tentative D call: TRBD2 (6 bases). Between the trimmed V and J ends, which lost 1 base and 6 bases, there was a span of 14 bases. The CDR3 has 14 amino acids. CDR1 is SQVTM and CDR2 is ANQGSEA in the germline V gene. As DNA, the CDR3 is TGCAGCGTTGAAGGCGGGGCGTCCTTCGATACGCAGTATTTT. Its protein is CSVEGGASFDTQYF.

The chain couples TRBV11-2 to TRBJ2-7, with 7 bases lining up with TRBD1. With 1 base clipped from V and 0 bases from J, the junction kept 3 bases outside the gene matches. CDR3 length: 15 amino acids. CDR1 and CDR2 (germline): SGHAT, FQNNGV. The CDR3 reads CASSLAGDSSYEQYF. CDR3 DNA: TGTGCCAGCAGCTTAGCCGGGGACAGCTCCTACGAGCAGTACTTC.

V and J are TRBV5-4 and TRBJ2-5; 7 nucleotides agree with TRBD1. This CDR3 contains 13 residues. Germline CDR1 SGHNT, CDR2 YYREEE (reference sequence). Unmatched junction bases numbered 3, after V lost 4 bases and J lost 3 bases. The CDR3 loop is CASSAGTEETQYF. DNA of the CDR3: TGTGCCAGCAGCGCCGGGACAGAAGAGACCCAGTACTTC.

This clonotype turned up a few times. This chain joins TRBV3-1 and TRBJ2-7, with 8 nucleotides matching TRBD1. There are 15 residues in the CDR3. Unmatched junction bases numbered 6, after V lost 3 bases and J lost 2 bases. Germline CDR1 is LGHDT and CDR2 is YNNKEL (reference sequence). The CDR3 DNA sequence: TGTGCCAGCAGCCACCCTGGACAGGGCCCCTACGAGCAGTACTTC. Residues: CASSHPGQGPYEQYF.

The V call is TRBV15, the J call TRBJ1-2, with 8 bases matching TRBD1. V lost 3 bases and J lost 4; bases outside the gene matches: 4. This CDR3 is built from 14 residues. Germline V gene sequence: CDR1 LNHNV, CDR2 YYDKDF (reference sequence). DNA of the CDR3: TGTGCCACCAGCAGCTCGACAGGGGCCTATGGCTACACCTTC. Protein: CATSSSTGAYGYTF.

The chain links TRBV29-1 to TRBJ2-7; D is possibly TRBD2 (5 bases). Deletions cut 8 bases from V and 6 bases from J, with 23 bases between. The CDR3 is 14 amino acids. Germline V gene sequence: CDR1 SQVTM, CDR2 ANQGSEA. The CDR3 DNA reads TGCAGCACGGGGAGAGGTTCCCGCGGCTCCGAGCAGTACTTC. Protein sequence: CSTGRGSRGSEQYF.

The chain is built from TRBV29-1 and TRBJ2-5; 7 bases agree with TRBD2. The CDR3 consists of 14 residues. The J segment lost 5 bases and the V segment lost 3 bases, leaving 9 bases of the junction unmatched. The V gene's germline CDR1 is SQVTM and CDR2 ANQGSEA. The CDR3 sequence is CSVDRRRGGETQYF. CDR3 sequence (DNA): TGCAGCGTTGACCGACGAAGGGGAGGGGAGACCCAGTACTTC.

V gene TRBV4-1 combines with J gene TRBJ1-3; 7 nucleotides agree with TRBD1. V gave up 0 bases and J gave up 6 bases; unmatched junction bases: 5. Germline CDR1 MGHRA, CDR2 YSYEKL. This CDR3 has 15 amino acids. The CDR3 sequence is CASSQEPGQENTIYF. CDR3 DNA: TGCGCCAGCAGCCAAGAGCCAGGACAGGAAAACACCATATATTTT.

CDR3 loop: CASSLTPQGNSPLHF. DNA of the CDR3: TGTGCCAGCTCACTAACACCGCAGGGGAATTCACCCCTCCACTTT. The chain couples TRBV18 to TRBJ1-6, with a tentative D call TRBD1 (6 bases). The CDR3 runs 15 residues. V lost 4 bases, J lost 7 bases, and 14 bases lay in between. Per germline, CDR1 KGHSH and CDR2 LQKENI.